The T cell receptor beta chain described here comes from a study of control samples from healthy donors and cancer patients. Measured with immunoSEQ multiplex PCR; TCRdb has only the in-frame clones, and not every one. The table includes 88,000 or so clones, approximately 94% detected once. The V end lost 5 bases, the J end lost 2 bases, and 16 bases lay between the germline ends. The germline CDR1 and CDR2 sequences are SEHNR and FQNEAQ (reference sequence). This CDR3 comprises 15 residues. The clonotype originates from a woman younger than 35 in good health. The sequenced sample was blood. The V call is TRBV7-9, the J call TRBJ2-7; possible D gene TRBD2, 5 bases. The CDR3 protein is CASSRRERAPYEQYF. Here the CDR3 DNA reads TGTGCCAGCAGCCGAAGGGAGAGGGCCCCCTACGAGCAGTACTTC.